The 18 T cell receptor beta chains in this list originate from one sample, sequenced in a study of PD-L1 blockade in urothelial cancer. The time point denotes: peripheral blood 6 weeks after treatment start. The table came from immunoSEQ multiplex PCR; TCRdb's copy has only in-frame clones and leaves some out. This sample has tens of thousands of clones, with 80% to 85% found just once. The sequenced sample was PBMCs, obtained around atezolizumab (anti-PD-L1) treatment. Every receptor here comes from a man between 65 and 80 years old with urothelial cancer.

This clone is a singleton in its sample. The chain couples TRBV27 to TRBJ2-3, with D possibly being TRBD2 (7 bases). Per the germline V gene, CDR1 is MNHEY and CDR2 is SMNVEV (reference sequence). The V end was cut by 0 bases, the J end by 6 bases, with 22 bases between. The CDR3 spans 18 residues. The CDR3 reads CASSLSSGGRMARDTQYF. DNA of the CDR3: TGTGCCAGCAGTTTATCGTCCGGGGGGCGAATGGCAAGGGATACGCAGTATTTT.

CDR3 DNA: TGTGCCAGCAGCTTAGGGGATGTGGCGGGTGGCTACACCTTC. Protein: CASSLGDVAGGYTF. The V gene is TRBV7-9, the J gene TRBJ1-2; D unclear. Germline V gene data show CDR1 as SEHNR and CDR2 as FQNEAQ (reference sequence). Deletions cut 1 base from V and 7 bases from J, with 13 bases between. CDR3 length equals 14 residues.

This chain's CDR3 is CASSSTGGSYNEQFF. CDR3 DNA sequence: TGTGCCAGCAGCTCGACAGGGGGCTCCTACAATGAGCAGTTCTTC. V and J are TRBV11-2 and TRBJ2-1, with 9 bases that match TRBD1. Germline V gives CDR1 SGHAT, CDR2 FQNNGV. V lost 4 bases, J lost 0 bases, and 1 base stayed unmatched. The CDR3 length is 15 residues.

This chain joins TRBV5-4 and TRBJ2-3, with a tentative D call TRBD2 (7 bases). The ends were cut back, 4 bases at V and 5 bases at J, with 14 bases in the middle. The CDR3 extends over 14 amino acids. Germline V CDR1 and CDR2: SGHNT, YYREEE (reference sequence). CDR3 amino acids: CASSEGGLLDTQYF. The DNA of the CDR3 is TGTGCCAGCAGCGAGGGGGGGCTCTTAGATACGCAGTATTTT.

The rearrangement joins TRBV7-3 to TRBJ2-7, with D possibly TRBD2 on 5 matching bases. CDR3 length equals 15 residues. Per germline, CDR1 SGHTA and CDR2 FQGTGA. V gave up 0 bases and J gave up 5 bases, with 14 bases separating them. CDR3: CASSLTGGLFNEQYF. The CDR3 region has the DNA TGTGCCAGCAGCTTAACCGGCGGGTTGTTTAACGAGCAGTACTTC.

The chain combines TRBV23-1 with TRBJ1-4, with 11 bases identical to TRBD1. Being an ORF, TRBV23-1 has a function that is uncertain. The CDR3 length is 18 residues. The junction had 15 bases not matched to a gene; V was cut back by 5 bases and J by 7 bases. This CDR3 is CASSIRDRDRGCLEKLFF. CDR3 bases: TGCGCCAGCAGTATCCGGGACAGGGACAGGGGGTGCCTTGAAAAACTGTTTTTT.

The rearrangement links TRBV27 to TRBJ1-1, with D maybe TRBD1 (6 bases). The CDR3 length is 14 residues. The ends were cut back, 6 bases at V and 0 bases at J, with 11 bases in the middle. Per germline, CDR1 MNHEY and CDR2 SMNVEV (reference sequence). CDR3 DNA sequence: TGTGCCAGCAGGGCAAACAGGGTGAACACTGAAGCTTTCTTT. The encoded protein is CASRANRVNTEAFF.

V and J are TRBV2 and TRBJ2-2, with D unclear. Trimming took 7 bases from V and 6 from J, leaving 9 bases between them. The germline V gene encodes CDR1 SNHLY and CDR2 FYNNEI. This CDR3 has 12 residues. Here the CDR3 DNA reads TGTGCCAGCACCGGTCGTGCCGGGGAGCTGTTTTTT. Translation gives CASTGRAGELFF. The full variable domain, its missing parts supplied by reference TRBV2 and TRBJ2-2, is EPEVTQTPSHQVTQMGQEVILRCVPISNHLYFYWYRQILGQKVEFLVSFYNNEISEKSEIFDDQFSVERPDGSNFTLKIRSTKLEDSAMYFCASTGRAGELFFGEGSRLTVL.

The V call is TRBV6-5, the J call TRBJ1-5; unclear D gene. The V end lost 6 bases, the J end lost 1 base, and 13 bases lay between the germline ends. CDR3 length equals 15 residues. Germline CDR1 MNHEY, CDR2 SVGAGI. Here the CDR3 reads CASRGDGGSNQPQHF. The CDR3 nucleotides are TGTGCCAGCAGGGGCGACGGCGGGAGCAATCAGCCCCAGCATTTT.

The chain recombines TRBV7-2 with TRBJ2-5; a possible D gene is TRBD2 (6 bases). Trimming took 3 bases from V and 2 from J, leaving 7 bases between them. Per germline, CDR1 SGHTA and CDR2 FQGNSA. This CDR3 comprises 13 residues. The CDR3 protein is CASSLGGQETQYF. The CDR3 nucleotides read TGTGCCAGCAGCTTGGGGGGACAAGAGACCCAGTACTTC.

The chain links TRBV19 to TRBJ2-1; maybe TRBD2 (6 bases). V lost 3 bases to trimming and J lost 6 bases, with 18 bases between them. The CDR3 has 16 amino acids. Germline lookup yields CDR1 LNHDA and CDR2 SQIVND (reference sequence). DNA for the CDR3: TGTGCCAGTAGTATTGGGGCCGGCGGGGATCTCAATGAGCAGTTCTTC. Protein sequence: CASSIGAGGDLNEQFF.

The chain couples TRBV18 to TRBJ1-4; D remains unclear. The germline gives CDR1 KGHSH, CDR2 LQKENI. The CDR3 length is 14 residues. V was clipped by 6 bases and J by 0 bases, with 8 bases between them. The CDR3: CASSPYSTNEKLFF. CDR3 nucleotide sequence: TGTGCCAGCTCTCCCTATTCAACTAATGAAAAACTGTTTTTT.

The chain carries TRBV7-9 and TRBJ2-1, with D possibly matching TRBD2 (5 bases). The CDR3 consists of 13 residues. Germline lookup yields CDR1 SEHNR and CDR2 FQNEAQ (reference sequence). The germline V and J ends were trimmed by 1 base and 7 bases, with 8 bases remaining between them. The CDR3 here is CASSLVRTNEQFF. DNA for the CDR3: TGTGCCAGCAGCTTAGTTCGGACTAATGAGCAGTTCTTC.

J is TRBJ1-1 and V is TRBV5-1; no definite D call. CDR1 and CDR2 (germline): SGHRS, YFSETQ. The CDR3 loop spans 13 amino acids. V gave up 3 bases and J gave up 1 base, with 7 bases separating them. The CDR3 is CASSSGSNTEAFF. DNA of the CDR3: TGCGCCAGCAGCTCAGGCTCGAACACTGAAGCTTTCTTT.

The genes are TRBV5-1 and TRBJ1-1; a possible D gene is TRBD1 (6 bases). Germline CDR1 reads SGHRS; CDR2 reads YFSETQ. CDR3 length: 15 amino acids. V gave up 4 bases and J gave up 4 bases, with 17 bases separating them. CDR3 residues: CASSPNRVGSTEAFF. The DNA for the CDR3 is TGCGCCAGCAGCCCGAACAGGGTAGGGAGCACTGAAGCTTTCTTT.

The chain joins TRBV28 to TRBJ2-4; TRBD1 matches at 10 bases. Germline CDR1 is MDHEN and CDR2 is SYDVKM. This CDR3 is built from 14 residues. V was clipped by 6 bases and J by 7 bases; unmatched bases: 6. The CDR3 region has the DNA TGTGCCAGCAGCCCTGACAGGGGGCGTAACATTCAGTACTTC. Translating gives CASSPDRGRNIQYF.

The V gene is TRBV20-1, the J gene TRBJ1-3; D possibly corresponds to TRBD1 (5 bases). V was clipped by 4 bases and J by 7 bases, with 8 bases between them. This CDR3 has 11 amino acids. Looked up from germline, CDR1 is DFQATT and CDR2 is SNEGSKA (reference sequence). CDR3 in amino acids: CSAKQGNTIYF. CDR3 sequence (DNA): TGCAGTGCTAAGCAGGGTAACACCATATATTTT.

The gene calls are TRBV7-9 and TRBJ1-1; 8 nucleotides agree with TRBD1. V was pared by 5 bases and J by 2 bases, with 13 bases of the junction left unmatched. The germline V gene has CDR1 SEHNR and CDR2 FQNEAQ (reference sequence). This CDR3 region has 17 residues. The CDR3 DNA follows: TGTGCCAGCAGCCCGGTTTCCGGACAGGGACCAAACACTGAAGCTTTCTTT. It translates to CASSPVSGQGPNTEAFF. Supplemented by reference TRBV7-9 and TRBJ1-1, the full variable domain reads DTGVSQNPRHKITKRGQNVTFRCDPISEHNRLYWYRQTLGQGPEFLTYFQNEAQLEKSRLLSDRFSAERPKGSFSTLEIQRTEQGDSAMYLCASSPVSGQGPNTEAFFGQGTRLTVV.